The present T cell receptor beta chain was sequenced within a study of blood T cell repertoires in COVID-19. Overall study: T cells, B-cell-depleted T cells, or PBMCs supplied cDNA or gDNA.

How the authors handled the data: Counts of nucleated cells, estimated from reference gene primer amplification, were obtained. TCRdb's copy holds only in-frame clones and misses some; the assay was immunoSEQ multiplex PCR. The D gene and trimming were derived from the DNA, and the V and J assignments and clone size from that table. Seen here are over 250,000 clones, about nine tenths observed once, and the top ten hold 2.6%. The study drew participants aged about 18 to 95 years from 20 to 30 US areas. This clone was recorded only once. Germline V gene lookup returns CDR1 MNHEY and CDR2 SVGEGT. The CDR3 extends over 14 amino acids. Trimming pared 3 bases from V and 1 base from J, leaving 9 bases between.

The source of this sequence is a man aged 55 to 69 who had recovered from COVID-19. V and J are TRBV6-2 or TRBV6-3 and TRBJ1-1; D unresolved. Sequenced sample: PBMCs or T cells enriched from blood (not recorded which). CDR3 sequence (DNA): TGTGCCAGCAGTTATAATAGTAGGAACACTGAAGCTTTCTTT. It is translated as CASSYNSRNTEAFF.